A single sample gave rise to the 5 T cell receptor beta chains below, sequenced in a study of blood T cell repertoires in COVID-19. Some clones are missing from TCRdb's copy, which holds only in-frame ones; the method was immunoSEQ multiplex PCR. The sample includes under 250,000 clones, 65% to 85% seen only once; the top ten take about 13%. Input material: peripheral blood. The receptors were sampled from a human donor in a cohort sampled during active COVID-19.

This clone was seen once. The chain has TRBV5-1 and TRBJ2-7; 9 bases align to TRBD1. This CDR3 is 15 amino acids long. J gave up 2 bases and V 5 bases, and 8 bases lay outside the gene matches. CDR1 is SGHRS, CDR2 YFSETQ, per germline. The CDR3 DNA sequence: TGCGCCAGCAGACTTTCCGGGACAGGGACCTACGAGCAGTACTTC. Its translation is CASRLSGTGTYEQYF.

V is TRBV20-1 and J is TRBJ1-1, with 7 bases that match TRBD1. Trimming took 5 bases from V and 4 from J; bases not matched to a gene: 1. The V gene's germline CDR1 is DFQATT and CDR2 SNEGSKA (reference sequence). The CDR3 loop spans 11 amino acids. Here the CDR3 DNA reads TGCAGTGCTCGGGACAGCACTGAAGCTTTCTTT. This codes for CSARDSTEAFF.

The rearrangement joins TRBV18 to TRBJ1-1; 7 bases align to TRBD1. Trimming cost V 3 bases and J 4 bases; bases outside gene matches: 8. CDR3 size: 15 residues. CDR1 and CDR2 (germline): KGHSH, LQKENI. The CDR3 bases are TGTGCCAGCTCACCTCTCGGACAGGCGGGCACTGAAGCTTTCTTT. Its protein product is CASSPLGQAGTEAFF.

The CDR3: CSVRLAGLTDTQYF. DNA for the CDR3: TGCAGCGTAAGACTAGCGGGGTTGACAGATACGCAGTATTTT. The chain combines TRBV29-1 with TRBJ2-3; 11 bases fit TRBD2. The CDR3 sequence is 14 residues long. Germline CDR1 SQVTM, CDR2 ANQGSEA. Losses at the gene ends were 6 bases for V and 3 bases for J; bases not matched to a gene: 5.

The J gene is TRBJ1-3, the V gene TRBV30; D not resolved. CDR3 size: 14 residues. The germline V gene encodes CDR1 GTSNPN and CDR2 SVGIG (reference sequence). The V and J ends lost 2 bases and 2 bases respectively, with 10 bases between them. The DNA of the CDR3 is TGTGCCTGGAGTACCGGGAGAGCTGGAAACACCATATATTTT. Translated: CAWSTGRAGNTIYF.